The 3 T cell receptor beta chains presented below share a single source sample, sequenced in a study of cytomegalovirus exposure and HLA in healthy donors. PCR used 60 Vbeta primers and 13 Jbeta primers. Using immunoSEQ multiplex PCR, the repertoire was profiled, and TCRdb retains in-frame clones only, with some absent. This table holds 160,000 or so clones, 78% found once. The sequenced material came from PBMCs. The receptors stem from a woman between 40 and 55 years old in good health and CMV-seropositive.

This clone was counted a single time. This sequence joins TRBV19 and TRBJ2-2; 8 nucleotides agree with TRBD1. Germline CDR1 reads LNHDA; CDR2 reads SQIVND (reference sequence). V shed 5 bases and J 4 bases; nucleotides not matched to a gene: 9. The CDR3 sequence is 16 residues long. This CDR3 reads CASSAKQGVSTGELFF. DNA of the CDR3: TGTGCCAGTAGTGCCAAACAGGGGGTGAGCACCGGGGAGCTGTTTTTT.

The chain employs TRBV7-9 and TRBJ1-2, with 9 positions matching TRBD1. CDR3 length: 13 amino acids. V gave up 5 bases and J gave up 7 bases; unmatched junction bases: 5. The germline CDR1 and CDR2 sequences are SEHNR and FQNEAQ (reference sequence). CDR3 coding DNA: TGTGCCAGCAGCCAGGGACAGGGCTTTGGCTACACCTTC. Encoded protein: CASSQGQGFGYTF.

V and J are TRBV4-3 and TRBJ1-3; D might be TRBD1 (5 bases). CDR3 length: 14 residues. Per the germline V gene, CDR1 is LGHNA and CDR2 is YSLEER. V lost 3 bases and J lost 11, with 17 bases in between. CDR3 in amino acids: CASSQGGTAGSIYF. The CDR3 DNA reads as TGCGCCAGCAGCCAGGGGGGGACTGCCGGGTCCATATATTTT.